The next 21 T cell receptor beta chains were all read from a single sample in a study of cytomegalovirus exposure and HLA in healthy donors. A multiplex PCR was run with 60 Vbeta primers and 13 Jbeta primers. Using immunoSEQ multiplex PCR, the repertoire was profiled, and TCRdb retains in-frame clones only, with some absent. The sample includes around 150,000 clones, roughly 80% seen only once; the top ten take around 10%. Specimen: PBMCs. The receptors stem from a man in his forties or fifties in good health and CMV-seropositive.

V usage is TRBV30 and J usage is TRBJ1-1; 11 bases line up with TRBD1. CDR1 and CDR2 from the germline V gene are GTSNPN and SVGIG (reference sequence). This CDR3 has 14 amino acids. After removal of 4 bases from V and 3 bases from J, the junction contained 4 bases not matched to a gene. The CDR3 reads CAWIGQGADTEAFF. The CDR3 DNA reads TGTGCCTGGATTGGACAGGGGGCGGACACTGAAGCTTTCTTT.

This chain links TRBV6-5 with TRBJ2-4, with TRBD1 matching over 9 bases. Germline CDR1 reads MNHEY; CDR2 reads SVGAGI. J gave up 6 bases and V 4 bases, and 7 bases lay outside the gene matches. The length of the CDR3 is 15 residues. This CDR3 is CASSSRQGGLNIQYF. The CDR3 DNA reads as TGTGCCAGCAGTTCCAGACAGGGGGGTTTAAACATTCAGTACTTC.

The rearrangement joins TRBV7-8 to TRBJ2-7, with 8 bases that match TRBD2. Germline-derived CDR1 and CDR2 are SGHVS and FQNEAQ. V shed 6 bases and J 3 bases; nucleotides not matched to a gene: 10. The CDR3 contains 15 residues. The CDR3 bases are TGTGCCAGCAGTTCAACACTAGCGGTGGGCTACGAGCAGTACTTC. Translated: CASSSTLAVGYEQYF.

The chain employs TRBV13 and TRBJ2-7, with TRBD2 identical over 9 bases. Per germline, CDR1 PRHDT and CDR2 FYEKMQ (reference sequence). The V and J ends lost 5 bases and 9 bases, in that order; junction bases with no gene match: 17. CDR3 length equals 16 residues. The CDR3 protein is CASSTSSGNLVGGQYF. In DNA form, the CDR3 reads TGTGCCAGCAGCACCTCTAGCGGGAACTTAGTCGGGGGGCAGTACTTC.

The rearrangement joins TRBV4-3 to TRBJ1-2; D not certain. The V gene lost 1 base and the J gene lost 4 bases, with 7 bases spanning the gap. The CDR3 is 13 amino acids. CDR1 is LGHNA, CDR2 YSLEER, per germline. CDR3 in DNA: TGCGCCAGCAGCCAAGGACTTGGCTATGGCTACACCTTC. Translated: CASSQGLGYGYTF.

V is TRBV6-5 and J is TRBJ1-2; D might be TRBD1 (5 bases). Germline CDR1 is MNHEY and CDR2 is SVGAGI. Between the trimmed V and J ends, which lost 2 bases and 6 bases, there was a span of 19 bases. The CDR3 totals 16 residues. CDR3 sequence: CASSYRGTPVADGYTF. For the CDR3, the DNA is TGTGCCAGCAGTTACCGCGGGACCCCTGTTGCTGATGGCTACACCTTC.

J is TRBJ2-7 and V is TRBV30, with TRBD2 matching 7 bases. V was clipped by 2 bases and J by 6 bases; unmatched bases: 7. The CDR3 sequence is 13 residues long. Per germline, CDR1 GTSNPN and CDR2 SVGIG (reference sequence). The CDR3 bases are TGTGCCTGGAGTACGGGACTACTAAGCGAGCAGTACTTC. It codes for CAWSTGLLSEQYF. Drawing the rest from reference TRBV30 and TRBJ2-7, the complete variable domain is SQTIHQWPATLVQPVGSPLSLECTVEGTSNPNLYWYRQAAGRGLQLLFYSVGIGQISSEVPQNLSASRPQDRQFILSSKKLLLSDSGFYLCAWSTGLLSEQYFGPGTRLTVT.

The V and J genes are TRBV28 and TRBJ2-5; 7 bases line up with TRBD2. The germline CDR1 and CDR2 sequences are MDHEN and SYDVKM. The CDR3 is 14 amino acids. V was pared by 4 bases and J by 5 bases, with 7 bases of the junction left unmatched. The CDR3 reads CASSYSMGGETQYF. DNA for the CDR3: TGTGCCAGCAGTTACTCAATGGGGGGGGAGACCCAGTACTTC.

This clone was detected once. The chain recombines TRBV2 with TRBJ1-3, with TRBD1 matching over 9 bases. There are 15 residues in the CDR3. With V trimmed by 4 bases and J by 4 bases, 5 bases remained unmatched. CDR1 and CDR2 from the germline V gene are SNHLY and FYNNEI. Here the CDR3 reads CASSAGTGLGNTIYF. The DNA of the CDR3 is TGTGCCAGCAGTGCGGGGACAGGGTTAGGAAACACCATATATTTT.

CDR3 sequence (DNA): TGTGCCAGCAGCTTGGGGCCGGAGCAGTACTTC. This translates into CASSLGPEQYF. This rearrangement joins TRBV5-4 to TRBJ2-7; unclear D gene. Germline loops: CDR1 SGHNT, CDR2 YYREEE (reference sequence). This CDR3 has 11 residues. Trimming pared 0 bases from V and 7 bases from J, leaving 5 bases between.

V usage is TRBV5-1 and J usage is TRBJ2-6; the match to TRBD1 covers 8 bases. The length of the CDR3 is 18 residues. The trim removed 0 bases at V and 1 base at J, leaving 6 bases unmatched. CDR1 SGHRS and CDR2 YFSETQ come from the germline V gene. CDR3 nucleotide sequence: TGCGCCAGCAGCTTGGAGGGCAGGGGGCTTTCTGGGGCCAACGTCCTGACTTTC. This encodes CASSLEGRGLSGANVLTF.

The J gene is TRBJ1-2, the V gene TRBV6-5; TRBD1 matches at 10 bases. Trimming at V came to 5 bases and at J to 7 bases, leaving 4 bases not matched to a gene. CDR1 and CDR2 from the germline V gene are MNHEY and SVGAGI. The CDR3 sequence is 13 residues long. The CDR3 loop reads CASSAGTGAGYTF. The CDR3 DNA follows: TGTGCCAGCAGTGCAGGGACAGGGGCTGGCTACACCTTC.

This chain connects TRBV13 to TRBJ1-5, with D maybe TRBD1 (5 bases). Germline V gene lookup returns CDR1 PRHDT and CDR2 FYEKMQ (reference sequence). V was shortened by 0 bases and J by 9 bases, with 12 bases between the two germline ends. CDR3 length: 14 amino acids. CDR3 in amino acids: CASSLGTGVRPQHF. CDR3 nucleotide sequence: TGTGCCAGCAGCTTAGGAACAGGCGTCAGGCCCCAGCATTTT. The complete variable domain, with remaining parts taken from reference TRBV13 and TRBJ1-5, reads AAGVIQSPRHLIKEKRETATLKCYPIPRHDTVYWYQQGPGQDPQFLISFYEKMQSDKGSIPDRFSAQQFSDYHSELNMSSLELGDSALYFCASSLGTGVRPQHFGDGTRLSIL.

This chain uses TRBV15 with TRBJ2-3; a weak D match, TRBD2 (6 bases). The CDR3 runs 13 residues. Looked up from germline, CDR1 is LNHNV and CDR2 is YYDKDF (reference sequence). V dropped 0 bases and J dropped 8 bases, with 9 bases sitting between them. CDR3 sequence reads: CATSRDRRGTQYF. CDR3 sequence (DNA): TGTGCCACCAGCAGAGATAGGAGGGGTACGCAGTATTTT.

This clone was counted a few times. The chain employs TRBV2 and TRBJ2-7, with 7 bases matching TRBD2. The germline V gene has CDR1 SNHLY and CDR2 FYNNEI. Trimming took 4 bases from V and 6 from J; bases not matched to a gene: 12. The CDR3 contains 15 residues. DNA of the CDR3: TGTGCCAGCAGTGGGGCTAGCGGACTCCGGGGCGAGCAGTACTTC. As protein: CASSGASGLRGEQYF. Together with reference TRBV2 and TRBJ2-7, the CDR3 gives the full variable domain: EPEVTQTPSHQVTQMGQEVILRCVPISNHLYFYWYRQILGQKVEFLVSFYNNEISEKSEIFDDQFSVERPDGSNFTLKIRSTKLEDSAMYFCASSGASGLRGEQYFGPGTRLTVT.

Of note for this clone: The sample has other DNA sequences that encode this CDR3 too. The chain joins TRBV28 to TRBJ2-7; TRBD2 matches 7 bases. J was trimmed by 4 bases and V by 2 bases; bases with no gene match: 5. The V gene's germline CDR1 is MDHEN and CDR2 SYDVKM. CDR3 length: 14 amino acids. CDR3 DNA: TGTGCCAGCAGTTTAGGCGGGAGTCTATACGAGCAGTACTTC. Translated: CASSLGGSLYEQYF.

V usage is TRBV29-1 and J usage is TRBJ1-6, with D perhaps matching TRBD1 (6 bases). Germline CDR1 is SQVTM and CDR2 is ANQGSEA. V was trimmed by 4 bases and J by 7 bases, leaving 8 bases between them. This CDR3 is 12 amino acids long. The CDR3 loop is CSVGGGNSPLHF. The CDR3 coding sequence is TGCAGCGTTGGAGGGGGAAATTCACCCCTCCACTTT.

The genes are TRBV19 and TRBJ1-4; the match to TRBD1 covers 7 bases. The CDR3 sequence is 14 residues long. Germline CDR1 reads LNHDA; CDR2 reads SQIVND (reference sequence). V lost 4 bases and J lost 5; bases outside the gene matches: 4. CDR3 sequence reads: CASSSSRGNEKLFF. The CDR3 nucleotides read TGTGCCAGTAGTAGCAGCAGGGGGAATGAAAAACTGTTTTTT.

The rearrangement links TRBV6-5 to TRBJ2-3, with 14 bases matching TRBD2. The CDR3 runs 15 residues. CDR1 and CDR2 from the germline V gene are MNHEY and SVGAGI. The ends lost 6 bases at V and 4 bases at J; junction bases unmatched: 3. The CDR3 loop is CASSQTSGRADTQYF. CDR3 in DNA: TGTGCCAGCAGCCAGACTAGCGGGAGGGCAGATACGCAGTATTTT.

The J gene is TRBJ1-5, the V gene TRBV6-6; 7 positions agree with TRBD1. This CDR3 contains 16 residues. Germline CDR1 reads MNHNY; CDR2 reads SVGAGI (reference sequence). With 4 bases clipped from V and 5 bases from J, the junction kept 11 bases outside the gene matches. The CDR3 sequence is CASSSPTQGGDQPQHF. The DNA for the CDR3 is TGTGCCAGCAGTTCCCCCACTCAGGGGGGTGATCAGCCCCAGCATTTT.

This clone was counted between two and nine times. The DNA for the CDR3 is TGCAGCGCTGTTTTATCGAGCTCCTACGAGCAGTACTTC. Encoded protein: CSAVLSSSYEQYF. The chain links TRBV29-1 to TRBJ2-5; unclear D gene. The DNA end lines up better with TRBJ2-7; the J call may be wrong. Germline assignment: CDR1 SQVTM and CDR2 ANQGSEA. There are 13 residues in the CDR3.